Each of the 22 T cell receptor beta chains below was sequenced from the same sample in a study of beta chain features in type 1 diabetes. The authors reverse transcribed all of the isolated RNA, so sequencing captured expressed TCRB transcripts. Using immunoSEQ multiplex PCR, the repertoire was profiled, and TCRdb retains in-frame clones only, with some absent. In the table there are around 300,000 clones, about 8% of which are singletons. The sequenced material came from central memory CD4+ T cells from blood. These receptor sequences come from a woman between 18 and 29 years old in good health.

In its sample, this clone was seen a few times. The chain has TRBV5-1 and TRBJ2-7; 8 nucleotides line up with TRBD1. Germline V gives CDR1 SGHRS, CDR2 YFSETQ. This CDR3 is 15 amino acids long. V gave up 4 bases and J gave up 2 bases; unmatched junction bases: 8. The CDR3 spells CASSPGTGDTYEQYV. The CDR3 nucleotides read TGCGCCAGCAGCCCCGGGACAGGCGACACCTACGAGCAGTACGTC.

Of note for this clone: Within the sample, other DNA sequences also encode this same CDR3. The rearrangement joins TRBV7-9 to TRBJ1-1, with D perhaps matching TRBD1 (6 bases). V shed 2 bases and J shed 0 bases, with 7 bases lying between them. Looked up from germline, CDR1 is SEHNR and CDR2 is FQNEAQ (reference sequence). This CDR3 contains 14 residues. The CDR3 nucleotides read TGTGCCAGCAGCTTAACAGGGATGAACACTGAAGCTTTCTTT. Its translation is CASSLTGMNTEAFF.

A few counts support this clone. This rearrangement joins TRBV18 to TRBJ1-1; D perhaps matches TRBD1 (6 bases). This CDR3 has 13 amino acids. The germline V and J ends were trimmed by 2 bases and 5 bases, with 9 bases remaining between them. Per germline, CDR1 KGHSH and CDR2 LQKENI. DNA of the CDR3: TGTGCCAGCTCACCAAACAGGGAAACTGAAGCTTTCTTT. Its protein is CASSPNRETEAFF.

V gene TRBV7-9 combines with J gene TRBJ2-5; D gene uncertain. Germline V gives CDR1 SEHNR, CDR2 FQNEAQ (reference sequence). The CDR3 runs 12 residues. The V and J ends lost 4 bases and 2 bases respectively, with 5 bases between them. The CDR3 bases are TGTGCCAGCAGCTCCCCGCAAGAGACCCAGTACTTC. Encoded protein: CASSSPQETQYF.

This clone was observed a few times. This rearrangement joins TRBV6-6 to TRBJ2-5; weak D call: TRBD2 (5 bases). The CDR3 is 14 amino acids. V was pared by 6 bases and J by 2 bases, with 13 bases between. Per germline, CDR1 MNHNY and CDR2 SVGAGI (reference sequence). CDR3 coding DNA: TGTGCCAGCAGGTACGGGTCGGGGCAAGAGACCCAGTACTTC. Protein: CASRYGSGQETQYF.

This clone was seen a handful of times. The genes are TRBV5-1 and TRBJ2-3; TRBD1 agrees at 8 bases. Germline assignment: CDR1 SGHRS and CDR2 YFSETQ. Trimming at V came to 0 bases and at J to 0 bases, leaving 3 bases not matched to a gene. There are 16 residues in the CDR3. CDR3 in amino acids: CASSLDRTGSTDTQYF. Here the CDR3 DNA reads TGCGCCAGCAGCTTGGATAGGACAGGGAGCACAGATACGCAGTATTTT.

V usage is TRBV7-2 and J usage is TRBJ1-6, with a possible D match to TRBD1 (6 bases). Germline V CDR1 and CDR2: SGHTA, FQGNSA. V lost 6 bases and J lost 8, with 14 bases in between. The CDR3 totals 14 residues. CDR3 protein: CASRTGTSDSPLHF. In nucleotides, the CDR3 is TGTGCCAGCAGGACCGGGACAAGCGATTCACCCCTCCACTTT.

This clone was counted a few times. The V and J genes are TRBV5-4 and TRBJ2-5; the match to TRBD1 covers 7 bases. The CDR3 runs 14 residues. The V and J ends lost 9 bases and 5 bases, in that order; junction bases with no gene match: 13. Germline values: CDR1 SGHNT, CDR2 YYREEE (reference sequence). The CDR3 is CATRDGRGLETQYF. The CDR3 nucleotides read TGTGCCACGAGAGACGGAAGGGGGCTGGAGACCCAGTACTTC.

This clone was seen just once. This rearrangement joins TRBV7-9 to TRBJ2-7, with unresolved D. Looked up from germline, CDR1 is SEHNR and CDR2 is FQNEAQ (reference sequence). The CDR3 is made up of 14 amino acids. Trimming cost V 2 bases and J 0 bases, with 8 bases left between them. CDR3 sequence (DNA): TGTGCCAGCAGCTTAACAGAGTACTCCTACGAGCAGTACTTC. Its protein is CASSLTEYSYEQYF.

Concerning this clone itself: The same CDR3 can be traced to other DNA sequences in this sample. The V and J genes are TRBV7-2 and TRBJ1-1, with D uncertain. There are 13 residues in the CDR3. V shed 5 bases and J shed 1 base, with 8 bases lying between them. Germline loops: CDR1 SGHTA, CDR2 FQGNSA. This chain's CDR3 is CASSPSGNTEAFF. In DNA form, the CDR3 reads TGTGCCAGCAGCCCGTCTGGGAACACTGAAGCTTTCTTT.

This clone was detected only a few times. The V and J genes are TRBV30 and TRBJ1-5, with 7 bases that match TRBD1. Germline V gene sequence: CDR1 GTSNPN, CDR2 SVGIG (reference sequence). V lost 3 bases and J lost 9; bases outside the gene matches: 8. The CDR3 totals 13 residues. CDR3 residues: CAWSTQGHRPQHF. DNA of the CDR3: TGTGCCTGGAGCACACAGGGGCACAGGCCCCAGCATTTT.

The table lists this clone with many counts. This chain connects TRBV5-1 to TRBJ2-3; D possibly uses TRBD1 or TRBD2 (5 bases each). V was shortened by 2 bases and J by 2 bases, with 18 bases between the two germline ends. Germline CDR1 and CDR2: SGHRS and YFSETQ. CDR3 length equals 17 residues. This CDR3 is CASSLISRDGDTDTQYF. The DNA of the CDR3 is TGCGCCAGCAGCTTAATATCTCGGGACGGGGACACAGATACGCAGTATTTT.

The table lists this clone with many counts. CDR3 amino acids: CASSGENTRGAEQFF. In nucleotides, the CDR3 is TGTGCCAGCAGCGGCGAGAACACTAGGGGTGCTGAGCAGTTCTTC. This sequence joins TRBV7-9 and TRBJ2-1; D may correspond to TRBD1 or TRBD2 (5 bases each). CDR1 and CDR2 (germline): SEHNR, FQNEAQ (reference sequence). The V end lost 5 bases, the J end lost 9 bases, and 20 bases lay between the germline ends. CDR3 size: 15 residues.

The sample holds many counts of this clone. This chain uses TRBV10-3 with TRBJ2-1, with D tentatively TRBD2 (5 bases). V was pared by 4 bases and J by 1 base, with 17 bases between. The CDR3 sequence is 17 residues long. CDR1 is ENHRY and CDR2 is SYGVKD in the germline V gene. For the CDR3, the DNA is TGTGCCATCAGTGGAGGCCCATACGGGATTTCCTACAATGAGCAGTTCTTC. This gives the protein CAISGGPYGISYNEQFF.

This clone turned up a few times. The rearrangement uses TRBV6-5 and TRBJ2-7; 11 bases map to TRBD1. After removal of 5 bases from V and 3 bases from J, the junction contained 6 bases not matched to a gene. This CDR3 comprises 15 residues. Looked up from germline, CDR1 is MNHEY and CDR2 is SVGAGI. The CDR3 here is CASSPAGTGGYEQYF. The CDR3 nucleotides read TGTGCCAGCAGTCCGGCCGGGACAGGGGGCTACGAGCAGTACTTC.

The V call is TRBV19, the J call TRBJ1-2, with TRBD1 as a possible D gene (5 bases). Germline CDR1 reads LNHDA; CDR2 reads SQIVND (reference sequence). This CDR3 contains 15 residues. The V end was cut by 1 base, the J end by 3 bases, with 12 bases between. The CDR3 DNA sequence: TGTGCCAGTAGTATAGTGTCGCAGGGAGACTATGGCTACACCTTC. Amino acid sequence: CASSIVSQGDYGYTF.

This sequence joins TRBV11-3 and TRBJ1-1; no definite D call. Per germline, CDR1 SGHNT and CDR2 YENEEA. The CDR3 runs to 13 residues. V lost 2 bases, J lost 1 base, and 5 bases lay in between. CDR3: CASSLYQNTEAFF. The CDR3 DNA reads TGTGCCAGCAGCTTATATCAGAACACTGAAGCTTTCTTT.

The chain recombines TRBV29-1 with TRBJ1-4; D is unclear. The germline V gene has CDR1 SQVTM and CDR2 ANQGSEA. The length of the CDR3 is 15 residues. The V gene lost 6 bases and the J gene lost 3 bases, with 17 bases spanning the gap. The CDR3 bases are TGCAGCGTGGTCGGAGTCTCCGGGTCTAATGAAAAACTGTTTTTT. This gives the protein CSVVGVSGSNEKLFF.

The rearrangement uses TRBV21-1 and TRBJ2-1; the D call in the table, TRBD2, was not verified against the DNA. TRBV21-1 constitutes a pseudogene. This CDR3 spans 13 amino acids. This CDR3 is CASSNGSCNEQFF. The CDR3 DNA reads TGTGCCAGCAGCAACGGTTCCTGCAATGAGCAGTTCTTC.

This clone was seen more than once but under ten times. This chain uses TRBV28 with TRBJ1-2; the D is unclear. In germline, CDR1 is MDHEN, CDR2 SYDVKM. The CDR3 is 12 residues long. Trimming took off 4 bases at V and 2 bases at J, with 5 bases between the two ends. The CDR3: CASSSVNYGYTF. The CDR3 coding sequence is TGTGCCAGCAGTTCAGTCAACTATGGCTACACCTTC.

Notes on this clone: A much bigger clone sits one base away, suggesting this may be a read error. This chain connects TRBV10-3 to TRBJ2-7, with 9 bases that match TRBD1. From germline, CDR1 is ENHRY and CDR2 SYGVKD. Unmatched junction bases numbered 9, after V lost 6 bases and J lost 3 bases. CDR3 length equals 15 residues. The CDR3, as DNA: TGTGCCATCAGGCCGGGACAGGGTCACCTCTACGAGCAGTACTTC. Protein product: CAIRPGQGHLYEQYF.

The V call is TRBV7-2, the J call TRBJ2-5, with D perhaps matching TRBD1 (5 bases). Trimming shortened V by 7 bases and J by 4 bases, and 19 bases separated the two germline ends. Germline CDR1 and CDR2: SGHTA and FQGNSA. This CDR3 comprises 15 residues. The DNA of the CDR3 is TGTGCCAGCACAACATTGGGGTCAGGGCCAGAGACCCAGTACTTC. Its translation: CASTTLGSGPETQYF.